This TCR beta chain came from a study of blood T cell repertoires in COVID-19. Study context: Samples came from the United States, Italy and Spain, spanning acute and convalescent COVID-19.

The table came from immunoSEQ multiplex PCR; TCRdb's copy has only in-frame clones and leaves some out. This table holds fewer than 250,000 clones, roughly 88% found once. The sequence derives from a woman between 35 and 50 years old who had recovered from COVID-19. The sample consisted of peripheral blood.

The CDR3 loop reads CATSDAQGANEKLFF. The CDR3 DNA reads as TGTGCCACCAGTGATGCACAGGGAGCTAATGAAAAACTGTTTTTT. J is TRBJ1-4 and V is TRBV24-1; TRBD1 might be the D (6 bases). CDR3 size: 15 residues. Germline V lookup: CDR1 KGHDR, CDR2 SFDVKD. V lost 3 bases to trimming and J lost 3 bases, with 10 bases between them.